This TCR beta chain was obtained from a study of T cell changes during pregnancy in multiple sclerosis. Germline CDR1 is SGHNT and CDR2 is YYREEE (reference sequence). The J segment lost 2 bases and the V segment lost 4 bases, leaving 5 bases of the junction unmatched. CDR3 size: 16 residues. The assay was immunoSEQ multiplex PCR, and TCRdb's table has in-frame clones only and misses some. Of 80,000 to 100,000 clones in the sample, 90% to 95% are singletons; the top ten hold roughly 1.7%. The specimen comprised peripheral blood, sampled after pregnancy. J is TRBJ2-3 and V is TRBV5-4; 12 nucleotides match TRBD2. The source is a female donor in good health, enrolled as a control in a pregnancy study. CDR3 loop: CASSIGLAGTTDTQYF. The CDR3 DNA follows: TGTGCCAGCAGCATCGGACTAGCGGGGACCACAGATACGCAGTATTTT.